These T cell receptor beta chains were read from a single sample in a study of Ad26.COV2.S vaccination and SARS-CoV-2 variants. TCRdb's table, derived via immunoSEQ multiplex PCR, lists solely in-frame clones and lacks some. This table has roughly 140,000 clones, about nine tenths appearing once. The sample was peripheral blood, taken after recovery from COVID-19. The receptors shown here come from a human donor who had recovered from COVID-19. Each CDR3 is given with its conserved first and last residue. A D gene is named only where the DNA matches it firmly. Some rows mark clone size as missing; the rest say once, few, many or name a class of expanded clone.

clone size: NA; J gene: TRBJ2-5; V gene: TRBV5-1; D gene: NA; CDR3 DNA: TGCGCCAGCAGCTGGGACACCCCAGAGACCCAGTACTTC; CDR3 protein: CASSWDTPETQYF
clone size: NA; J gene: TRBJ1-3; V gene: TRBV4-3; D gene: NA; CDR3 DNA: TGCGCCAGCAGCCAGGGACTCTCTGGAAACACCATATATTTT; CDR3 protein: CASSQGLSGNTIYF
clone size: NA; J gene: TRBJ1-1; V gene: TRBV13; D gene: NA; CDR3 DNA: TGTGCCAGCAGCTCACAACCGAAGAACACTGAAGCTTTCTTT; CDR3 protein: CASSSQPKNTEAFF
clone size: NA; J gene: TRBJ2-3; V gene: TRBV7-9; D gene: NA; CDR3 DNA: TGTGCCAGCAGCGCCCCGGGACAACTTGGGAAAGATACGCAGTATTTT; CDR3 protein: CASSAPGQLGKDTQYF
clone size: NA; J gene: TRBJ1-2; V gene: TRBV27; D gene: NA; CDR3 DNA: TGTGCCAGCAGCATGGGCGGGGGGCAATATGGCTACACCTTC; CDR3 protein: CASSMGGGQYGYTF
clone size: NA; J gene: TRBJ2-7; V gene: TRBV28; D gene: NA; CDR3 DNA: TGTGCCAGCAGTTCCAGGGGAAGCTCCTACGAGCAGTACTTC; CDR3 protein: CASSSRGSSYEQYF
clone size: NA; J gene: TRBJ1-1; V gene: TRBV2; D gene: NA; CDR3 DNA: TGTGCCAGTCGTAGGGGGGAGAACACTGAAGCTTTCTTT; CDR3 protein: CASRRGENTEAFF
clone size: NA; J gene: TRBJ1-1; V gene: TRBV9; D gene: NA; CDR3 DNA: TGTGCCAGCAGCGTTACTCTTCGCACTGAAGCTTTCTTT; CDR3 protein: CASSVTLRTEAFF
clone size: NA; J gene: TRBJ2-7; V gene: TRBV6-2/TRBV6-3; D gene: NA; CDR3 DNA: TGTGCCAGCAGTTACGTGGGGACCGAGCAGTACTTC; CDR3 protein: CASSYVGTEQYF
clone size: NA; J gene: TRBJ1-2; V gene: TRBV11-2; D gene: NA; CDR3 DNA: TGTGCCAGCAGCCCTCCGACGGGTTTTTACGGCTACACCTTC; CDR3 protein: CASSPPTGFYGYTF
clone size: NA; J gene: TRBJ1-2; V gene: TRBV7-9; D gene: TRBD1; CDR3 DNA: TGTGCCAGCAGCATAGGACAGGGGGCGAAATATGGCTACACCTTC; CDR3 protein: CASSIGQGAKYGYTF
clone size: NA; J gene: TRBJ1-5; V gene: TRBV11-2; D gene: NA; CDR3 DNA: TGTGCCAGCAGCTTGGCTCGAGGATATAGCAATCAGCCCCAGCATTTT; CDR3 protein: CASSLARGYSNQPQHF
clone size: NA; J gene: TRBJ2-7; V gene: TRBV7-4; D gene: TRBD1; CDR3 DNA: TGTGCCAGCAGCTTTTTCCGTAAACTGGACAGGGATGGCGAGCAGTACTTC; CDR3 protein: CASSFFRKLDRDGEQYF
clone size: NA; J gene: TRBJ2-7; V gene: TRBV6-5; D gene: NA; CDR3 DNA: TGTGCCAGCAGTATACGGAGTCCGCCTACCTACGAGCAGTACTTC; CDR3 protein: CASSIRSPPTYEQYF
clone size: NA; J gene: TRBJ2-7; V gene: TRBV18; D gene: NA; CDR3 DNA: TGTGCCAGCTCACCATACCGGGGGGCTCCTAGGGACGAGCAGTACTTC; CDR3 protein: CASSPYRGAPRDEQYF
clone size: NA; J gene: TRBJ1-2; V gene: TRBV5-1; D gene: NA; CDR3 DNA: TGCGCCAGCAGCTTGGCGCCGAACTATGGCTACACCTTC; CDR3 protein: CASSLAPNYGYTF
clone size: few; J gene: TRBJ2-1; V gene: TRBV28; D gene: TRBD2; CDR3 DNA: TGTGCCAGCAGTTCCCTAGCGGGGGGGTGGAATGAGCAGTTCTTC; CDR3 protein: CASSSLAGGWNEQFF
clone size: once; J gene: TRBJ1-4; V gene: TRBV7-8; D gene: NA; CDR3 DNA: TGTGCCAGCAGCAACCGGGGTGCAACTAATGAAAAACTGTTTTTT; CDR3 protein: CASSNRGATNEKLFF
clone size: NA; J gene: TRBJ2-7; V gene: TRBV6-6; D gene: TRBD1; CDR3 DNA: TGTGCCAGCAGTCCTTCTCCCGGGACAGGGAGGAACGAGCAGTACTTC; CDR3 protein: CASSPSPGTGRNEQYF
clone size: NA; J gene: TRBJ1-2; V gene: TRBV28; D gene: TRBD1; CDR3 DNA: TGTGCCAGCAGCCCCGGACAGGGAAGAGGCTACACCTTC; CDR3 protein: CASSPGQGRGYTF
clone size: NA; J gene: TRBJ2-7; V gene: TRBV4-1; D gene: NA; CDR3 DNA: TGCGCCAGCAGCCAAGAGAGGGGGGCCGAGCAGTACTTC; CDR3 protein: CASSQERGAEQYF
clone size: NA; J gene: TRBJ2-7; V gene: TRBV28; D gene: TRBD1; CDR3 DNA: TGTGCCAGCAGCCCGACCCGGACAGGGGTGGGGCGGGCCTACGAGCAGTACTTC; CDR3 protein: CASSPTRTGVGRAYEQYF
clone size: NA; J gene: TRBJ1-1; V gene: TRBV4-1; D gene: TRBD1; CDR3 DNA: TGCGCCAGCAGCCCGGGACAGCTGAACACTGAAGCTTTCTTT; CDR3 protein: CASSPGQLNTEAFF
clone size: NA; J gene: TRBJ2-2; V gene: TRBV19; D gene: TRBD2; CDR3 DNA: TGTGCCAGTAGTATCTTCGGGGGGACGAACACCGGGGAGCTGTTTTTT; CDR3 protein: CASSIFGGTNTGELFF
clone size: NA; J gene: TRBJ2-3; V gene: TRBV6-2/TRBV6-3; D gene: TRBD1; CDR3 DNA: TGTGCCAGCAGTTACCGCGGACAGGGTCTCCCCACAGATACGCAGTATTTT; CDR3 protein: CASSYRGQGLPTDTQYF
clone size: once; J gene: TRBJ2-5; V gene: TRBV14; D gene: TRBD2; CDR3 DNA: TGTGCCAGCAGCCGACTAGCGATTCAAGAGACCCAGTACTTC; CDR3 protein: CASSRLAIQETQYF